Sequencing of this T cell receptor (beta chain) was carried out in a study of liver allograft versus peripheral blood T cells. The wider study: Blood and transplanted-liver T cell receptor repertoires from recipients were compared.

This clonotype was recorded at least ten times. TCRdb fed the reads into MiXCR, producing one record per CDR3 protein. The sample includes 9,500 to 13,000 distinct CDR3 sequences, approximately 19% of them seen just once. The V end was cut by 1 base, the J end by 4 bases, with 17 bases between. In germline, CDR1 is SGHDT, CDR2 YYEEEE. The CDR3 is 16 amino acids. The chain links TRBV5-6 to TRBJ1-2; D is unclear. The clonotype was recovered from a human patient who had a liver transplant. Some T cells may have come from the graft donor. The CDR3 is CASSLNRFPTPYGYTF. CDR3 nucleotide sequence: TGTGCCAGCAGCTTGAACCGGTTCCCAACCCCCTATGGCTACACCTTC.